This entry describes one T cell receptor (beta chain). The target antigen is unknown. This entry comes from a study of shared clonotypes between healthy human individuals. For every subset, genomic DNA was evenly distributed across several immunoSEQ plates. Original analysis: Filtering differed because ImmunoSEQ produced junction-only sequences that carried no quality scores. Profiled with immunoSEQ multiplex PCR; TCRdb holds only in-frame clones, not every one. The V and J calls and the clone size are those of that table, but D and trimming were determined from the DNA. This sample has about 2.2 million clones, with around 95% found just once. General observations from the study: With a handful of donors compared, 5% to 5.5% of naive CD4 clonotypes were shared.

V was trimmed by 5 bases and J by 3 bases, leaving 10 bases between them. This CDR3 spans 13 amino acids. Germline CDR1 PRHDT, CDR2 FYEKMQ (reference sequence). CD45RO-negative, CCR7-positively selected cells formed the naive CD8 fraction, excluding terminally differentiated effector memory CD45RA+ cells. The sequencing sample was made of naive CD8+ T cells from PBMCs. This clonotype originated in a man in his late teens or twenties in good health. Some clones in this sample may be carry-over from other donors' samples. This chain connects TRBV13 to TRBJ1-1, with unresolved D. In DNA form, the CDR3 reads TGTGCCAGCAGCGCTATTACGGACACTGAAGCTTTCTTT. This codes for CASSAITDTEAFF.